These 9 T cell receptor beta chains came from one sample sequenced in a study of T cell changes during pregnancy in multiple sclerosis. Measured with immunoSEQ multiplex PCR; TCRdb has only the in-frame clones, and not every one. Of just under 65,000 clones detected, about nine tenths appear once; the ten largest clones hold 2.2%. This material consisted of peripheral blood, taken in the third trimester of pregnancy. The receptor set was obtained from a female donor in good health, enrolled as a control in a pregnancy study.

CDR3 DNA sequence: TGTGCCAGCAGCCCCAGGGTAAACACCGGGGAGCTGTTTTTT. As protein: CASSPRVNTGELFF. The chain recombines TRBV6-5 with TRBJ2-2; D may be TRBD1 (5 bases). The CDR3 is 14 amino acids. CDR1 is MNHEY, CDR2 SVGAGI, per germline. Trimming took 6 bases from V and 2 from J, leaving 10 bases between them.

The chain links TRBV6-1 to TRBJ2-3, with 8 bases that match TRBD2. CDR3 length equals 15 residues. The germline CDR1 and CDR2 sequences are MNHNS and SASEGT. The junction had 5 bases not matched to a gene; V was cut back by 5 bases and J by 1 base. The CDR3 DNA sequence: TGTGCCAGCAGTATCAGCGGGGGTGGCACAGATACGCAGTATTTT. Translation: CASSISGGGTDTQYF.

The gene calls are TRBV6-6 and TRBJ2-7; 12 positions match TRBD2. With V trimmed by 6 bases and J by 5 bases, 5 bases remained unmatched. Germline CDR1 MNHNY, CDR2 SVGAGI (reference sequence). The CDR3 runs 14 residues. The CDR3 DNA is TGTGCCAGCAGCCCGACTAGCGGGGGCAACGAGCAGTACTTC. It yields the protein CASSPTSGGNEQYF.

V usage is TRBV5-1 and J usage is TRBJ1-1, with TRBD1 identical over 10 bases. The germline V gene has CDR1 SGHRS and CDR2 YFSETQ. This CDR3 region has 16 residues. V lost 2 bases, J lost 4 bases, and 8 bases stayed unmatched. The CDR3 loop is CASSFRQGALGTEAFF. The CDR3 DNA follows: TGCGCCAGCAGCTTTCGACAGGGGGCCTTGGGCACTGAAGCTTTCTTT.

V and J are TRBV5-6 and TRBJ2-7; D uncertain. The CDR3 loop spans 13 amino acids. The germline V gene has CDR1 SGHDT and CDR2 YYEEEE. V was clipped by 2 bases and J by 1 base, with 7 bases between them. CDR3 sequence: CASSLDGSYEQYF. The CDR3 coding sequence is TGTGCCAGCAGCTTAGACGGGTCCTACGAGCAGTACTTC. Looking up the rest from reference TRBV5-6 and TRBJ2-7 gives the full variable domain: DAGVTQSPTHLIKTRGQQVTLRCSPKSGHDTVSWYQQALGQGPQFIFQYYEEEERQRGNFPDRFSGHQFPNYSSELNVNALLLGDSALYLCASSLDGSYEQYFGPGTRLTVT.

The chain recombines TRBV6-1 with TRBJ2-7; possible D gene TRBD2, 6 bases. The CDR3 length is 14 residues. Germline CDR1 and CDR2: MNHNS and SASEGT. Trimming removed 7 bases from V and 0 bases from J, with 13 bases in between. CDR3 loop: CASMLASSSYEQYF. CDR3 nucleotides: TGTGCCAGCATGCTAGCGTCAAGCTCCTACGAGCAGTACTTC.

This chain links TRBV19 with TRBJ2-3, with D maybe TRBD2 (5 bases). Germline V gene lookup returns CDR1 LNHDA and CDR2 SQIVND (reference sequence). V was clipped by 9 bases and J by 2 bases, with 12 bases between them. The CDR3 extends over 13 amino acids. CDR3 sequence reads: CASRRGHTDTQYF. Written as DNA, the CDR3 is TGTGCCAGCAGACGGGGTCACACAGATACGCAGTATTTT.

Concerning this clone: At the DNA level, this CDR3 is encoded by other sequences in the same sample as well. J is TRBJ1-5 and V is TRBV5-5; D might be TRBD1 (6 bases). Trimming left V 4 bases short and J 4 bases short, with 15 bases between. The CDR3 is 15 residues long. CDR1 is SGHKS, CDR2 YYEKEE, per germline (reference sequence). The CDR3 spells CASSPIDRQNQPQHF. DNA of the CDR3: TGTGCCAGCAGCCCGATTGACAGGCAAAATCAGCCCCAGCATTTT.

This clone appeared a single time. V is TRBV7-9 and J is TRBJ2-7; D perhaps matches TRBD2 (5 bases). The CDR3 is 13 residues long. The V end lost 1 base, the J end lost 5 bases, and 9 bases lay between the germline ends. Germline V CDR1 and CDR2: SEHNR, FQNEAQ (reference sequence). CDR3 DNA: TGTGCCAGCAGCTTAGTCGCGGGTAACGAGCAGTACTTC. Its translation: CASSLVAGNEQYF.